The clone carrying this T cell receptor beta chain has just a few counts. What it recognizes is unknown. Sequencing was performed with immunoSEQ multiplex PCR; in TCRdb, only in-frame clones are kept and a portion is missing. The table includes tens of thousands of clones, roughly 87% detected once. The CDR3 has 10 residues. Germline CDR1 reads SQVTM; CDR2 reads ANQGSEA. The V and J ends lost 5 bases and 8 bases, in that order; junction bases with no gene match: 2. The data stem from a study of OX40 agonist ivuxolimab in advanced cancers. Looking at the study overall: With ivuxolimab, an agonistic anti-OX40 (CD134) antibody, patients were treated. It was permissible to have had prior anti-PD-1, anti-PD-L1 or anti-CTLA-4 therapy, and less than 45% had some. The study's findings and limits: Averaged across samples, CD8+ T cells carried more expanded clones than CD4+ did. Low levels of normalized T-cell clonal expansion also appeared in some nonresponders.

The sample here was CD4+ or CD8+ T cells sorted from blood, taken in a trial of the OX40 agonist ivuxolimab. The genes are TRBV29-1 and TRBJ1-1; 7 bases agree with TRBD1. The receptor comes from an adult with an advanced solid tumor such as melanoma, head and neck, liver or kidney cancer. CDR3: CSVLTGEAFF. CDR3 DNA: TGCAGCGTTTTGACAGGGGAAGCTTTCTTT.